These 10 T cell receptor beta chains share one sample of origin, sequenced in a study of blood T cell repertoires in COVID-19. The repertoire was sequenced with immunoSEQ multiplex PCR; TCRdb's copy has only in-frame clones and lacks some. The sample has more than 120,000 clones; approximately 84% are singletons. The material sequenced was PBMCs or T cells enriched from blood (not recorded which). These TCRs come from a middle-aged man in a cohort exposed to, infected with or recovered from COVID-19 (not recorded which).

This clone has just a few counts. The chain carries TRBV15 and TRBJ1-6; tentative D call: TRBD1 (5 bases). The CDR3 length is 15 residues. V lost 5 bases and J 4 bases, leaving 12 bases between the germline ends. The germline V gene encodes CDR1 LNHNV and CDR2 YYDKDF (reference sequence). CDR3 residues: CATSAGTSYNSPLHF. The DNA for the CDR3 is TGTGCCACCAGCGCCGGGACTTCTTATAATTCACCCCTCCACTTT.

This rearrangement joins TRBV5-1 to TRBJ1-2, with D unresolved. Germline lookup yields CDR1 SGHRS and CDR2 YFSETQ. CDR3 length: 14 amino acids. Trimming removed 0 bases at V and 3 bases at J, with 9 bases between. Written as DNA, the CDR3 is TGCGCCAGCAGCTTGGGCGTACAGTACTATGGCTACACCTTC. Translating gives CASSLGVQYYGYTF.

The V call is TRBV13, the J call TRBJ2-7, with 11 bases matching TRBD2. The CDR3 length is 15 residues. Germline CDR1 reads PRHDT; CDR2 reads FYEKMQ (reference sequence). Trimming cost V 8 bases and J 4 bases; bases outside gene matches: 10. The CDR3 sequence is CASSLLTSGGYEQYF. The DNA of the CDR3 is TGTGCCAGCTCCCTGTTAACTAGCGGGGGATACGAGCAGTACTTC.

The CDR3 DNA sequence: TGTGCCAGCAGCGTAGGGGGCAGCCAAGAGACCCAGTACTTC. It is translated as CASSVGGSQETQYF. The V call is TRBV9, the J call TRBJ2-5; weak D call: TRBD1 (5 bases). The V and J ends lost 0 bases and 1 base respectively, with 7 bases between them. The CDR3 sequence is 14 residues long. Germline V CDR1 and CDR2: SGDLS, YYNGEE.

The rearrangement uses TRBV6-5 and TRBJ1-2; 10 bases agree with TRBD1. V lost 0 bases to trimming and J lost 4 bases; unmatched junction nucleotides: 5. CDR3 size: 16 residues. Germline values: CDR1 MNHEY, CDR2 SVGAGI. The CDR3 loop is CASSYSTGGRPYGYTF. The CDR3 DNA is TGTGCCAGCAGTTACTCGACAGGGGGCCGCCCCTATGGCTACACCTTC.

In nucleotides, the CDR3 is TGTGCCAGCAGCTTAGCAGGGGACAGGGAAGCTTTCTTT. Protein product: CASSLAGDREAFF. The V and J genes are TRBV7-9 and TRBJ1-1; TRBD1 aligns across 8 bases. Trimming removed 0 bases from V and 8 bases from J; junction bases left unmatched: 2. Germline loops: CDR1 SEHNR, CDR2 FQNEAQ (reference sequence). The CDR3 sequence is 13 residues long.

DNA for the CDR3: TGTGCCAGCAGCCAAGGGGTAGGAACCCTCAATGAGCAGTTCTTC. Amino acids: CASSQGVGTLNEQFF. The chain has TRBV11-3 and TRBJ2-1, with a tentative D call TRBD1 (5 bases). The ends were cut back, 5 bases at V and 6 bases at J, with 17 bases in the middle. The germline gives CDR1 SGHNT, CDR2 YENEEA. The CDR3 runs to 15 residues.

CDR3 loop: CASSLGGDPYEQYF. Here the CDR3 DNA reads TGTGCCAGCAGCTTGGGGGGGGACCCCTACGAGCAGTACTTC. This chain connects TRBV5-6 to TRBJ2-7; D is possibly TRBD2 (6 bases). This CDR3 is 14 amino acids long. Germline loops: CDR1 SGHDT, CDR2 YYEEEE. V was pared by 0 bases and J by 2 bases, with 9 bases between.

The rearrangement uses TRBV5-4 and TRBJ1-2, with no clear D. The germline V and J ends were trimmed by 4 bases and 5 bases, with 18 bases remaining between them. CDR1 and CDR2 from the germline V gene are SGHNT and YYREEE (reference sequence). The CDR3 is 15 amino acids. The CDR3 nucleotides read TGTGCCAGCAGCCTGCGGGTGGAGGGTCCGTATGGCTACACCTTC. As protein: CASSLRVEGPYGYTF.

This clone has a single count. The CDR3 loop reads CASSKKSSYEQYF. The CDR3 region has the DNA TGTGCCAGCAGCAAGAAGAGCTCCTACGAGCAGTACTTC. The chain couples TRBV7-2 to TRBJ2-7, with D uncertain. The CDR3 covers 13 residues. Germline CDR1 reads SGHTA; CDR2 reads FQGNSA. Trimming removed 5 bases from V and 0 bases from J, with 8 bases in between.